Listed below are T cell receptor beta chains from one sample, sequenced in a study of post-analysis software for immune sequencing data. Via MiXCR, TCRdb re-called the PCR reads, giving one row per CDR3 protein. The data hold hundreds of thousands of distinct CDR3 sequences, with around 44% observed a single time. Sample: blood. These receptors all come from a girl aged 10-17 years with multiple sclerosis. The CDR3 runs from the conserved cysteine through the conserved F or W. Fields, in order: V gene, clone size, J gene, D gene, CDR3 protein, CDR3 DNA. A D gene is named only where the DNA matches it firmly. Where a row states a size, it is once, few, many or the class of an expanded clone; other rows omit it.

V gene: TRBV5-1; clone size: NA; J gene: TRBJ2-5; D gene: NA; CDR3 protein: CASSRWQETQYF; CDR3 DNA: TGCGCCAGCAGCAGATGGCAAGAGACCCAGTACTTC
V gene: TRBV5-1; clone size: NA; J gene: TRBJ2-7; D gene: NA; CDR3 protein: CASWGGAGSYEQYF; CDR3 DNA: TGCGCCAGCTGGGGGGGGGCCGGTTCCTACGAGCAGTACTTC
V gene: TRBV4-1; clone size: few; J gene: TRBJ2-1; D gene: NA; CDR3 protein: CASSLVGFHSYNEQFF; CDR3 DNA: TGCGCCAGCAGCCTCGTGGGATTCCACTCCTACAATGAGCAGTTCTTC
V gene: TRBV2; clone size: NA; J gene: TRBJ2-7; D gene: TRBD1; CDR3 protein: CASIYGTALYEQYF; CDR3 DNA: TGTGCCAGCATCTACGGGACAGCACTTTACGAGCAGTACTTC
V gene: TRBV6-6; clone size: NA; J gene: TRBJ2-3; D gene: TRBD2; CDR3 protein: CASSYRTSGSTDTQYF; CDR3 DNA: TGTGCCAGCAGTTACAGGACTAGCGGGAGTACAGATACGCAGTATTTT
V gene: TRBV7-9; clone size: few; J gene: TRBJ1-2; D gene: TRBD1; CDR3 protein: CASSPDRGANYGYTF; CDR3 DNA: TGTGCCAGCAGCCCCGACAGGGGCGCTAACTATGGCTACACCTTC
V gene: TRBV7-3; clone size: many; J gene: TRBJ1-1; D gene: NA; CDR3 protein: CASSLGRGNTEAFF; CDR3 DNA: TGTGCCAGCAGCTTAGGGCGCGGGAACACTGAAGCTTTCTTT
V gene: TRBV12-3/TRBV12-4; clone size: NA; J gene: TRBJ1-2; D gene: TRBD1; CDR3 protein: CASSWDSNYGYTF; CDR3 DNA: TGTGCCAGCAGTTGGGACAGTAACTATGGCTACACCTTC
V gene: TRBV6-1; clone size: NA; J gene: TRBJ1-4; D gene: NA; CDR3 protein: CASSEGPTNEKLFF; CDR3 DNA: TGTGCCAGCAGTGAGGGGCCAACTAATGAAAAACTGTTTTTT
V gene: TRBV6-1; clone size: NA; J gene: TRBJ1-5; D gene: NA; CDR3 protein: CASSEMGVSQPQHF; CDR3 DNA: TGTGCCAGCAGTGAAATGGGGGTGAGTCAGCCCCAGCATTTT
V gene: TRBV19; clone size: NA; J gene: TRBJ2-6; D gene: NA; CDR3 protein: CASSIAMEEGTGADVLTF; CDR3 DNA: TGTGCCAGTAGTATAGCCATGGAGGAGGGGACTGGGGCCGACGTCCTGACTTTC
V gene: TRBV5-1; clone size: few; J gene: TRBJ2-5; D gene: NA; CDR3 protein: CASSLYSGEETQYF; CDR3 DNA: TGCGCCAGCAGCTTGTATTCAGGGGAAGAGACCCAGTACTTC
V gene: TRBV6-5; clone size: NA; J gene: TRBJ2-7; D gene: NA; CDR3 protein: CASSYWTSGYEQYF; CDR3 DNA: TGTGCCAGCAGTTACTGGACATCAGGCTACGAGCAGTACTTC
V gene: TRBV6-2/TRBV6-3; clone size: NA; J gene: TRBJ2-5; D gene: TRBD1; CDR3 protein: CASRSLTGIVTQYF; CDR3 DNA: TGTGCCAGCCGATCTTTGACAGGGATTGTGACCCAGTACTTC
V gene: TRBV12-3/TRBV12-4; clone size: NA; J gene: TRBJ2-7; D gene: TRBD2; CDR3 protein: CASSSAGASYEQYF; CDR3 DNA: TGTGCCAGCAGTTCAGCGGGGGCCTCCTACGAGCAGTACTTC
V gene: TRBV5-6; clone size: NA; J gene: TRBJ2-7; D gene: NA; CDR3 protein: CASSSMDYEQYF; CDR3 DNA: TGTGCCAGCAGCTCCATGGACTACGAGCAGTACTTC
V gene: TRBV4-1; clone size: few; J gene: TRBJ2-7; D gene: TRBD2; CDR3 protein: CASSQERAGVTGEQYF; CDR3 DNA: TGCGCCAGCAGCCAAGAGAGGGCGGGAGTTACCGGAGAGCAGTACTTC